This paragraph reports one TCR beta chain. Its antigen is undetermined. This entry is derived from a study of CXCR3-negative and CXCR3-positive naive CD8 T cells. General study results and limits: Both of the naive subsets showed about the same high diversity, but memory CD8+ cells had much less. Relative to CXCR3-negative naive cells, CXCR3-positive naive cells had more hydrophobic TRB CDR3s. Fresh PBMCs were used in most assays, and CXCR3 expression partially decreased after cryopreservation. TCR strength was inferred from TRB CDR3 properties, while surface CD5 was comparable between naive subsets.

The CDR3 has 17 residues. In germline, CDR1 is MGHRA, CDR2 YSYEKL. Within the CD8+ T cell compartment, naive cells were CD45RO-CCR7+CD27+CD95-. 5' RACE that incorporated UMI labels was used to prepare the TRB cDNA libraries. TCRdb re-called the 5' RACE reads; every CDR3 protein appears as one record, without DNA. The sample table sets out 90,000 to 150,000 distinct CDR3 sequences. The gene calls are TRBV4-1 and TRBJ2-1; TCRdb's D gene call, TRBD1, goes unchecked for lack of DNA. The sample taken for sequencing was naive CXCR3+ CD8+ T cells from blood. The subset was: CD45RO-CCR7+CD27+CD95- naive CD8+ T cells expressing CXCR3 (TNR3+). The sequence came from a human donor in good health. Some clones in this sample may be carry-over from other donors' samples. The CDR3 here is CASSQRTGVSSYNEQFF.